The 23 T cell receptor beta chains given below trace back to one sample, sequenced in a study of T cells in Graves' hyperthyroidism and ophthalmopathy (dated by TCRdb to about 2019). Library preparation used multiplex PCR. These reads were obtained on an Illumina HiSeq 2000. Amplification of TCR beta CDR3 regions was carried out from RNA transcripts. The first round of RT-PCR for the TCR CDR3 was performed with the HTBI primer set and the Qiagen OneStep RT-PCR kit. TCRdb cleaned the public reads at Q25 with fastp, built clones with MiXCR and kept in-frame beta chains. Every CDR3 protein is listed once, alongside the most common genes and DNA of its rows. This sample comprises 100,000 to 130,000 distinct CDR3 sequences, about a sixth of them detected only once. Under 45% of the sample is in the top ten clones. Sequenced: blood. These receptors were obtained from a woman between 45 and 60 years old with Graves' hyperthyroidism.

For this clonotype: At one boundary the junction diverges from the germline segment, which might be a read error. The chain links TRBV12-3 or TRBV12-4 to TRBJ2-2; D is perhaps TRBD2 (5 bases). CDR3 length equals 12 residues. CDR3 DNA sequence: TGTGCCAGCAGTTTAATGGCCGGGGAGCCGTTTTTT. Translation gives CASSLMAGEPFF.

This clonotype was recorded many times. The chain employs TRBV2 and TRBJ2-7; tentatively, D is TRBD1 or TRBD2 (5 bases each). The V end was cut by 5 bases, the J end by 6 bases, with 14 bases between. CDR3 size: 13 residues. Germline V gives CDR1 SNHLY, CDR2 FYNNEI. CDR3 region: CASSPGAGSEQYV. The DNA for the CDR3 is TGTGCCAGCAGTCCCGGGGCGGGCAGCGAGCAGTACGTC.

This clonotype was observed a handful of times. This chain connects TRBV5-1 to TRBJ2-4; no definite D call. Germline CDR1 and CDR2: SGHRS and YFSETQ. This CDR3 comprises 16 residues. The V and J ends lost 2 bases and 6 bases respectively, with 18 bases between them. The CDR3 nucleotides are TGCGCCAGCAGCTTCGTAGTTTCCGGCGCTGGAAACATTCAGTACTTC. This sequence encodes CASSFVVSGAGNIQYF.

This clonotype was counted ten times or more. The J gene is TRBJ1-5, the V gene TRBV3-1, with a weak D call TRBD1 (5 bases). V was cut by 4 bases and J by 2 bases, with 12 bases left in between. The germline V gene encodes CDR1 LGHDT and CDR2 YNNKEL (reference sequence). The CDR3 sequence is 15 residues long. The CDR3 sequence is CASSLGAGGNQPQHF. CDR3 nucleotide sequence: TGTGCCAGCAGCCTAGGGGCGGGGGGCAATCAGCCCCAGCATTTT.

At least ten counts were recorded for this clonotype. The CDR3 bases are TGTGCCAGCAGTTTCTCCCCGCGGAACACTGAAGCTTTCTTT. Its protein is CASSFSPRNTEAFF. The chain links TRBV12-3 or TRBV12-4 to TRBJ1-1; D remains unclear. Trimming took 3 bases from V and 1 from J, leaving 9 bases between them. This CDR3 spans 14 amino acids.

The sample holds a few counts of this clonotype. A much larger clone differs by one base, so this may be a read error. The chain is built from TRBV7-3 and TRBJ2-1, with D tentatively TRBD2 (6 bases). The V gene lost 5 bases and the J gene lost 7 bases, with 18 bases spanning the gap. The CDR3 runs 15 residues. CDR1 and CDR2 from the germline V gene are SGHTA and FQGTGA. The CDR3 DNA follows: TGTGCCAGCAGCCCCGGGGGTAGCAGGAAGAATGAGCAGTTCTTC. Its translation: CASSPGGSRKNEQFF.

In its sample, this clonotype was seen many times. The chain joins TRBV7-9 to TRBJ2-1; possibly TRBD2 for D (6 bases). The CDR3 length is 18 residues. V lost 1 base to trimming and J lost 0 bases, with 16 bases between them. Germline lookup yields CDR1 SEHNR and CDR2 FQNEAQ (reference sequence). The CDR3 DNA reads as TGTGCCAGCAGCTTAGAATCCCATAGGCGGGACTCCTACAATGAGCAGTTCTTC. Amino acids: CASSLESHRRDSYNEQFF.

This clonotype was counted a few times. The chain combines TRBV6-1 with TRBJ2-6; D call uncertain. Trimming took off 7 bases at V and 0 bases at J, with 19 bases between the two ends. The CDR3 extends over 18 amino acids. Germline CDR1 is MNHNS and CDR2 is SASEGT. CDR3 bases: TGTGCCAGCACCCCCAACGTGGTCCCCGACTCTGGGGCCAACGTCCTGACTTTC. This translates into CASTPNVVPDSGANVLTF.

This clonotype was seen repeatedly, ten times or more. This rearrangement joins TRBV20-1 to TRBJ1-5; tentative D call: TRBD1 (5 bases). The CDR3 length is 15 residues. The V gene lost 5 bases and the J gene lost 1 base, with 15 bases spanning the gap. CDR1 is DFQATT and CDR2 is SNEGSKA in the germline V gene (reference sequence). CDR3 sequence: CSADDSLGSNQPQHF. In nucleotides, the CDR3 is TGCAGTGCTGACGACAGTTTAGGGAGCAATCAGCCCCAGCATTTT.

This clonotype was seen many times. The genes are TRBV2 and TRBJ2-2; 9 bases agree with TRBD2. V shed 7 bases, J shed 0 bases, and the junction held 6 bases outside the gene matches. The CDR3 has 16 amino acids. In germline, CDR1 is SNHLY, CDR2 FYNNEI. The CDR3 DNA reads TGTGCCAGCACCTTTACTAGCGGGTCGAACACCGGGGAGCTGTTTTTT. Translated: CASTFTSGSNTGELFF.

This clonotype has ten or more counts. In nucleotides, the CDR3 is TGCAGTGCTAGACCGCTGGGGGCGGCCAAAAACATTCAGTACTTC. It codes for CSARPLGAAKNIQYF. V and J are TRBV20-1 and TRBJ2-4; D may be TRBD1 (6 bases). The CDR3 sequence is 15 residues long. V lost 2 bases, J lost 1 base, and 12 bases lay in between. CDR1 DFQATT and CDR2 SNEGSKA come from the germline V gene (reference sequence).

V is TRBV7-2 and J is TRBJ1-5; 10 bases fit TRBD1. V dropped 5 bases and J dropped 10; count of bases not matched to a gene: 8. Germline CDR1 is SGHTA and CDR2 is FQGNSA. The CDR3 runs 14 residues. This CDR3 reads CASSLGTGESPQHF. The CDR3 region has the DNA TGTGCCAGCAGCCTCGGGACAGGGGAGTCACCCCAGCATTTT.

This clonotype was seen many times. The V gene is TRBV9, the J gene TRBJ2-5; D is perhaps TRBD1 or TRBD2 (5 bases each). Germline CDR1 and CDR2: SGDLS and YYNGEE. The length of the CDR3 is 13 residues. Between the trimmed V and J ends, which lost 4 bases and 8 bases, there was a span of 15 bases. CDR3 loop: CASSPTSRGTQYF. The CDR3 region has the DNA TGTGCCAGCAGCCCGACCTCCCGGGGCACCCAGTACTTC. The full variable domain, completed using reference TRBV9 and TRBJ2-5, is DSGVTQTPKHLITATGQRVTLRCSPRSGDLSVYWYQQSLDQGLQFLIQYYNGEERAKGNILERFSAQQFPDLHSELNLSSLELGDSALYFCASSPTSRGTQYFGPGTRLLVL.

This clonotype came up many times. Germline and junction disagree at one end, which may indicate a read error. This chain links TRBV12-3 or TRBV12-4 with TRBJ1-2; unclear D gene. The CDR3 covers 12 residues. Here the CDR3 reads CASSPGRYDYTF. The CDR3 DNA follows: TGTGCCAGCAGTCCGGGGAGGTATGACTACACCTTC.

The gene calls are TRBV2 and TRBJ2-6, with a possible D match to TRBD1 (5 bases). The V and J ends lost 6 bases and 0 bases respectively, with 18 bases between them. CDR3 length: 18 residues. Germline CDR1 and CDR2: SNHLY and FYNNEI. The CDR3 loop reads CASRPRARAVSGANVLTF. The CDR3 nucleotides read TGTGCCAGCAGACCACGGGCCAGGGCCGTCTCTGGGGCCAACGTCCTGACTTTC.

Comments on this clonotype: At one of its ends the junction is not consistent with the germline gene, which may arise from a read error. The rearrangement uses TRBV7-7 and TRBJ2-2, with 9 bases fitting TRBD1. CDR1 is SSHAT and CDR2 is FNYEAQ in the germline V gene (reference sequence). The CDR3 extends over 16 amino acids. Here the CDR3 reads CASSTGTGPNTGELFF. The CDR3 bases are TGTGCTAGCAGCACCGGGACAGGGCCGAACACCGGGGAGCTGTTTTTT.

The CDR3 here is CASSQGLAGGGNIQYF. DNA of the CDR3: TGTGCCAGCAGCCAAGGGCTAGCGGGAGGAGGAAACATTCAGTACTTC. The J gene is TRBJ2-4, the V gene TRBV4-2; 11 bases align to TRBD2. Germline V gene sequence: CDR1 LGHNA, CDR2 YNFKEQ. V shed 1 base, J shed 6 bases, and the junction held 5 bases outside the gene matches. The CDR3 has 16 amino acids.

The V call is TRBV6-2 or TRBV6-3, the J call TRBJ2-7; 7 bases align to TRBD1. The CDR3 length is 14 residues. The trim removed 6 bases at V and 3 bases at J, leaving 8 bases unmatched. Germline-derived CDR1 and CDR2 are MNHEY and SVGEGT. For the CDR3, the DNA is TGTGCCAGCAGCCACGACAGGGCTCGCTACGAGCAGTACTTC. Its translation: CASSHDRARYEQYF.

This clonotype was recorded a few times. V gene TRBV29-1 combines with J gene TRBJ2-5, with 8 positions matching TRBD2. V gave up 7 bases and J gave up 1 base; unmatched junction bases: 5. Germline CDR1 SQVTM, CDR2 ANQGSEA. This CDR3 spans 13 amino acids. CDR3 protein: CSGTGGPQETQYF. CDR3 DNA: TGCAGCGGGACGGGAGGGCCCCAAGAGACCCAGTACTTC.

The chain recombines TRBV6-2 or TRBV6-3 with TRBJ2-1; possible D gene TRBD2, 5 bases. In germline, CDR1 is MNHEY, CDR2 SVGEGT. Trimming shortened V by 2 bases and J by 14 bases, and 13 bases separated the two germline ends. The length of the CDR3 is 12 residues. The CDR3: CASSYRTREEFF. CDR3 DNA: TGTGCCAGCAGTTACCGAACTAGAGAGGAGTTCTTC.

This clonotype was recorded many times. This chain links TRBV6-1 with TRBJ1-1, with D maybe TRBD1 (6 bases). Germline CDR1 and CDR2: MNHNS and SASEGT. V gave up 6 bases and J gave up 11 bases, with 19 bases separating them. The CDR3 runs to 13 residues. The CDR3 protein is CASSPPEQGKAFF. CDR3 bases: TGTGCCAGCAGCCCGCCCGAACAGGGAAAGGCTTTCTTT.

This clonotype was counted many times. The chain combines TRBV11-2 with TRBJ2-3; 8 bases are a match to TRBD1. The ends lost 2 bases at V and 5 bases at J; junction bases unmatched: 24. The germline V gene encodes CDR1 SGHAT and CDR2 FQNNGV. The CDR3 contains 21 residues. CDR3 loop: CASSLRFRDRMTFFFEDTQYF. The CDR3 DNA sequence: TGTGCCAGCAGCTTAAGGTTCCGGGACAGGATGACTTTTTTCTTCGAAGATACGCAGTATTTT.

This clonotype has a count of ten or more. The rearrangement links TRBV5-4 to TRBJ2-3; D remains ambiguous. The CDR3 is 12 residues long. Germline V gene sequence: CDR1 SGHNT, CDR2 YYREEE (reference sequence). Trimming cost V 0 bases and J 10 bases, with 9 bases left between them. CDR3 DNA: TGTGCCAGCAGCTTGGGGGTACCTCCGCAGTATTTT. Translated, it gives CASSLGVPPQYF. The whole variable domain, remainder taken from reference TRBV5-4 and TRBJ2-3, is ETGVTQSPTHLIKTRGQQVTLRCSSQSGHNTVSWYQQALGQGPQFIFQYYREEENGRGNFPPRFSGLQFPNYSSELNVNALELDDSALYLCASSLGVPPQYFGPGTRLTVL.